This TCR beta chain was sequenced for a study of T cell responses to AZD1222 COVID-19 vaccine. From germline, CDR1 is SGHTS and CDR2 YDEGEE. There are 15 residues in the CDR3. Between the trimmed V and J ends, which lost 4 bases and 9 bases, there was a span of 17 bases. Only in-frame clones appear in the TCRdb table, and some are missing; sequencing was by immunoSEQ multiplex PCR. The repertoire holds about 180,000 clones, approximately 91% seen once, with 1.9% in the top ten. The specimen comprised peripheral blood, sampled 28 days after the second AZD1222 dose. This TCR was recovered from an adult who received the AZD1222 COVID-19 vaccine. The gene calls are TRBV5-8 and TRBJ1-6; D unclear. The CDR3 protein is CASSPSSGFGSPLHF. The CDR3 bases are TGTGCCAGCAGCCCGTCCTCGGGATTTGGTTCACCCCTCCACTTT.